This T cell receptor beta chain was sequenced during a study of CD8+ T cells in alopecia areata. cDNA reverse transcribed from extracted RNA served as the sequencing template. The data were produced by immunoSEQ multiplex PCR, yet TCRdb's version contains in-frame clones alone and is incomplete. The data show some 95,000 clones, with 35% to 45% seen just once and about 0.79% held by the top ten. Trimming took off 0 bases at V and 0 bases at J, with 9 bases between the two ends. The V gene's germline CDR1 is SEHNR and CDR2 FQNEAQ (reference sequence). This CDR3 comprises 16 residues. The chain links TRBV7-9 to TRBJ2-1; possibly TRBD2 for D (6 bases). Sequencing used CD4+ T cells sorted from blood. The clonotype was recovered from a human donor with alopecia areata. CDR3 region: CASSLASGSSYNEQFF. In nucleotides, the CDR3 is TGTGCCAGCAGCTTAGCGTCCGGGAGCTCCTACAATGAGCAGTTCTTC.